A single sample is the source of the 25 T cell receptor beta chains below, sequenced in a study of cytomegalovirus exposure and HLA in healthy donors. The PCR was carried out with 60 Vbeta primers and 13 Jbeta primers. TCRdb keeps only in-frame clones here, not all; method: immunoSEQ multiplex PCR. There are around 95,000 clones in the sample; less than 80% occur only once, and roughly 3.9% lies in the top ten. Sequenced sample: PBMCs. The receptors derive from a woman in her 40s in good health and CMV-seropositive.

V is TRBV5-1 and J is TRBJ1-2; 10 nucleotides agree with TRBD1. Germline V gene sequence: CDR1 SGHRS, CDR2 YFSETQ. V trimming: 2 bases; J trimming: 2 bases; junction bases outside the gene matches: 12. This CDR3 region has 18 residues. This chain's CDR3 is CASSLRDPGQGLNYGYTF. The CDR3 bases are TGCGCCAGCAGCTTAAGGGATCCGGGACAGGGGCTAAACTATGGCTACACCTTC. The variable domain in full, completed from reference TRBV5-1 and TRBJ1-2, reads KAGVTQTPRYLIKTRGQQVTLSCSPISGHRSVSWYQQTPGQGLQFLFEYFSETQRNKGNFPGRFSGRQFSNSRSEMNVSTLELGDSALYLCASSLRDPGQGLNYGYTFGSGTRLTVV.

The chain links TRBV13 to TRBJ1-5; 10 bases line up with TRBD1. The V segment lost 5 bases and the J segment 2 bases; nucleotides outside the gene matches: 9. Per the germline V gene, CDR1 is PRHDT and CDR2 is FYEKMQ (reference sequence). The CDR3 consists of 17 residues. The CDR3 spells CASSRTPGTGGNQPQHF. As DNA, the CDR3 is TGTGCCAGCAGCCGTACCCCCGGGACAGGGGGCAATCAGCCCCAGCATTTT.

This clone was picked up a small number of times. This sequence joins TRBV6-4 and TRBJ1-2, with D perhaps TRBD1 (6 bases). CDR1 and CDR2 (germline): MRHNA, SNTAGT. Trimming removed 0 bases from V and 2 bases from J, with 10 bases in between. The CDR3 is 15 residues long. CDR3: CASSDSRQANYGYTF. The CDR3 DNA is TGTGCCAGCAGTGACTCGAGACAGGCGAACTATGGCTACACCTTC.

The CDR3 region has the DNA TGTGCCACCAGCAGAGAAAGAACTGAGTGGGATACGCAGTATTTT. Amino acid sequence: CATSRERTEWDTQYF. The chain uses TRBV15 and TRBJ2-3; D not resolved. The V end was cut by 0 bases, the J end by 6 bases, with 13 bases between. CDR1 and CDR2 from the germline V gene are LNHNV and YYDKDF (reference sequence). This CDR3 is 15 amino acids long.

V is TRBV28 and J is TRBJ1-2, with a tentative D call TRBD1 (6 bases). Germline V gene data show CDR1 as MDHEN and CDR2 as SYDVKM. The CDR3 is made up of 15 amino acids. V lost 4 bases and J 5 bases, leaving 17 bases between the germline ends. CDR3 DNA: TGTGCCAGCAGTTCCCAGGGGCAGGCGATATATGGCTACACCTTC. Translation: CASSSQGQAIYGYTF.

The chain joins TRBV7-9 to TRBJ2-5; the D is unclear. CDR3 length: 12 residues. Germline CDR1 and CDR2: SEHNR and FQNEAQ (reference sequence). V lost 3 bases to trimming and J lost 1 base, with 3 bases between them. The CDR3 is CASSFSQETQYF. DNA of the CDR3: TGTGCCAGCAGCTTCTCCCAAGAGACCCAGTACTTC.

The rearrangement joins TRBV5-6 to TRBJ1-2; a weak D match, TRBD1 (5 bases). The length of the CDR3 is 12 residues. Per the germline V gene, CDR1 is SGHDT and CDR2 is YYEEEE. The V and J ends lost 3 bases and 4 bases respectively, with 7 bases between them. DNA of the CDR3: TGTGCCAGCAGCTCGACAGTCTATGGCTACACCTTC. Its protein product is CASSSTVYGYTF.

The V gene is TRBV4-1, the J gene TRBJ1-5; 9 bases fit TRBD1. Per germline, CDR1 MGHRA and CDR2 YSYEKL. This CDR3 spans 20 amino acids. The trim removed 4 bases at V and 2 bases at J, leaving 18 bases unmatched. CDR3 in amino acids: CASSRGKGTGLKMGNQPQHF. CDR3 coding DNA: TGCGCCAGCAGCCGAGGGAAGGGGACAGGGTTAAAAATGGGCAATCAGCCCCAGCATTTT.

The rearrangement uses TRBV6-1 and TRBJ2-1; 11 bases match TRBD1. This CDR3 is built from 14 residues. In germline, CDR1 is MNHNS, CDR2 SASEGT. The J segment lost 6 bases and the V segment lost 9 bases, leaving 7 bases of the junction unmatched. CDR3 amino acids: CASWIGTGGNEQFF. CDR3 in DNA: TGTGCCAGTTGGATTGGGACAGGGGGCAATGAGCAGTTCTTC.

This clone was seen more than once but under ten times. The rearrangement links TRBV19 to TRBJ2-7, with D possibly TRBD1 on 6 matching bases. The CDR3 is 16 amino acids. CDR1 and CDR2 (germline): LNHDA, SQIVND (reference sequence). V gave up 2 bases and J gave up 2 bases, with 16 bases separating them. CDR3 sequence: CASSIIRGHGTYEQYF. The CDR3 DNA is TGTGCCAGTAGTATAATCCGGGGACATGGGACCTACGAGCAGTACTTC.

Details on this clone: A read error may produce the germline difference seen at one junction end. The chain is built from TRBV7-7 and TRBJ2-5; 10 bases line up with TRBD1. The CDR3 is 14 residues long. Germline V gives CDR1 SSHAT, CDR2 FNYEAQ (reference sequence). CDR3 nucleotides: TGTGCTAGCAGTTCTGGACAGGGGGAAGAGACCCAGTACTTC. Protein: CASSSGQGEETQYF. The full variable domain, completed using reference TRBV7-7 and TRBJ2-5, is GAGVSQSPRYKVTKRGQDVTLRCDPISSHATLYWYQQALGQGPEFLTYFNYEAQPDKSGLPSDRFSAERPEGSISTLTIQRTEQRDSAMYRCASSSGQGEETQYFGPGTRLLVL.

The chain combines TRBV29-1 with TRBJ2-1; D perhaps matches TRBD2 (5 bases). This CDR3 has 13 residues. V shed 3 bases and J shed 4 bases, with 10 bases lying between them. The germline V gene has CDR1 SQVTM and CDR2 ANQGSEA. This CDR3 is CSVDPLAYNEQFF. DNA of the CDR3: TGCAGCGTTGACCCCCTAGCATACAATGAGCAGTTCTTC.

V is TRBV19 and J is TRBJ1-2; D possibly corresponds to TRBD1 (5 bases). Trimming left V 5 bases short and J 4 bases short, with 11 bases between. Germline CDR1 reads LNHDA; CDR2 reads SQIVND (reference sequence). The CDR3 totals 13 residues. The CDR3 DNA follows: TGTGCCAGTAGTCCCTCCAGGGCCTATGGCTACACCTTC. This translates into CASSPSRAYGYTF.

The chain is built from TRBV5-4 and TRBJ1-4; TRBD1 matches at 7 bases. CDR1 is SGHNT, CDR2 YYREEE, per germline (reference sequence). This CDR3 has 14 residues. The J segment lost 7 bases and the V segment lost 2 bases, leaving 5 bases of the junction unmatched. CDR3: CASSLQGFSEKLFF. CDR3 DNA sequence: TGTGCCAGCAGCTTACAGGGGTTTAGTGAAAAACTGTTTTTT. Full variable domain (remainder filled in from reference TRBV5-4 and TRBJ1-4): ETGVTQSPTHLIKTRGQQVTLRCSSQSGHNTVSWYQQALGQGPQFIFQYYREEENGRGNFPPRFSGLQFPNYSSELNVNALELDDSALYLCASSLQGFSEKLFFGSGTQLSVL.

V is TRBV25-1 and J is TRBJ1-3; 9 bases align to TRBD1. CDR3 size: 17 residues. Losses at the gene ends were 1 base for V and 1 base for J; bases not matched to a gene: 5. Germline CDR1 and CDR2: MGHDK and SYGVNS. This CDR3 reads CASSESPGQGSGNTIYF. The CDR3 DNA sequence: TGTGCCAGCAGTGAATCCCCCGGACAGGGGTCTGGAAACACCATATATTTT.

This chain joins TRBV27 and TRBJ2-5; D is possibly TRBD1 (6 bases). CDR1 and CDR2 from the germline V gene are MNHEY and SMNVEV (reference sequence). Deletions cut 0 bases from V and 5 bases from J, with 13 bases between. The length of the CDR3 is 15 residues. CDR3 residues: CASSLSQGGGETQYF. Here the CDR3 DNA reads TGTGCCAGCAGTTTATCACAGGGTGGCGGGGAGACCCAGTACTTC.

The chain links TRBV5-1 to TRBJ2-1; D is possibly TRBD1 (6 bases). The CDR3 has 16 residues. V lost 2 bases to trimming and J lost 0 bases, with 12 bases between them. Germline V gene data show CDR1 as SGHRS and CDR2 as YFSETQ. The chain's CDR3 is CASSFGQISSYNEQFF. The DNA of the CDR3 is TGCGCCAGCAGCTTTGGACAGATAAGCTCCTACAATGAGCAGTTCTTC.

The J gene is TRBJ2-7, the V gene TRBV5-4, with 13 bases fitting TRBD2. Per the germline V gene, CDR1 is SGHNT and CDR2 is YYREEE (reference sequence). This CDR3 comprises 16 residues. Trimming cost V 4 bases and J 4 bases; bases outside gene matches: 8. In DNA, the CDR3 is TGTGCCAGCAGCGCAGGAGGGACTAGCGGGATATACGAGCAGTACTTC. Its translation: CASSAGGTSGIYEQYF. The full variable domain, its missing parts supplied by reference TRBV5-4 and TRBJ2-7, is ETGVTQSPTHLIKTRGQQVTLRCSSQSGHNTVSWYQQALGQGPQFIFQYYREEENGRGNFPPRFSGLQFPNYSSELNVNALELDDSALYLCASSAGGTSGIYEQYFGPGTRLTVT.

The chain carries TRBV27 and TRBJ1-5; D not certain. V lost 4 bases to trimming and J lost 4 bases, with 8 bases between them. Germline CDR1 and CDR2: MNHEY and SMNVEV (reference sequence). This CDR3 spans 13 amino acids. The CDR3 region is CASSYNPNQPQHF. In nucleotides, the CDR3 is TGTGCCAGCAGTTACAATCCGAATCAGCCCCAGCATTTT.

This chain joins TRBV6-6 and TRBJ1-5; D possibly corresponds to TRBD1 (6 bases). The germline V gene encodes CDR1 MNHNY and CDR2 SVGAGI (reference sequence). V lost 0 bases to trimming and J lost 3 bases, with 12 bases between them. The CDR3 extends over 16 amino acids. CDR3 region: CASSYSPGHYNQPQHF. DNA of the CDR3: TGTGCCAGCAGTTACTCCCCGGGACATTACAATCAGCCCCAGCATTTT.

The chain has TRBV7-9 and TRBJ1-5, with D perhaps matching TRBD1 (6 bases). Germline CDR1 is SEHNR and CDR2 is FQNEAQ (reference sequence). The CDR3 is made up of 14 amino acids. Between the trimmed V and J ends, which lost 2 bases and 1 base, there was a span of 6 bases. The CDR3 region is CASSLQGSNQPQHF. The DNA for the CDR3 is TGTGCCAGCAGCTTACAGGGGAGCAATCAGCCCCAGCATTTT.

The V and J genes are TRBV5-1 and TRBJ2-5; 8 bases map to TRBD2. The CDR3 contains 14 residues. CDR1 is SGHRS, CDR2 YFSETQ, per germline. Trimming cost V 0 bases and J 6 bases; bases outside gene matches: 4. Here the CDR3 DNA reads TGCGCCAGCAGCTTGGGGACTAGCTACAAGACCCAGTACTTC. Translation gives CASSLGTSYKTQYF.

The chain couples TRBV29-1 to TRBJ1-2; tentative D call: TRBD1 (5 bases). The CDR3 contains 14 residues. Per germline, CDR1 SQVTM and CDR2 ANQGSEA. Trimming cost V 5 bases and J 9 bases, with 22 bases left between them. The CDR3 here is CSVPRGFGEGRYTF. The CDR3 DNA reads TGCAGCGTTCCCCGCGGGTTCGGGGAGGGACGCTACACCTTC.

The chain joins TRBV10-3 to TRBJ1-1, with 7 bases matching TRBD1. The germline CDR1 and CDR2 sequences are ENHRY and SYGVKD. V lost 6 bases to trimming and J lost 1 base; unmatched junction nucleotides: 2. CDR3 length: 13 residues. The chain's CDR3 is CAISRQGNTEAFF. In DNA form, the CDR3 reads TGTGCCATCAGCCGACAGGGGAACACTGAAGCTTTCTTT.

Here the CDR3 reads CASSQVGVKTQYF. The CDR3 DNA follows: TGTGCCAGCAGCCAGGTCGGGGTGAAGACCCAGTACTTC. The chain is built from TRBV5-4 and TRBJ2-5, with D perhaps matching TRBD2 (5 bases). The CDR3 runs 13 residues. Germline CDR1 and CDR2: SGHNT and YYREEE (reference sequence). The V gene lost 4 bases and the J gene lost 6 bases, with 13 bases spanning the gap.